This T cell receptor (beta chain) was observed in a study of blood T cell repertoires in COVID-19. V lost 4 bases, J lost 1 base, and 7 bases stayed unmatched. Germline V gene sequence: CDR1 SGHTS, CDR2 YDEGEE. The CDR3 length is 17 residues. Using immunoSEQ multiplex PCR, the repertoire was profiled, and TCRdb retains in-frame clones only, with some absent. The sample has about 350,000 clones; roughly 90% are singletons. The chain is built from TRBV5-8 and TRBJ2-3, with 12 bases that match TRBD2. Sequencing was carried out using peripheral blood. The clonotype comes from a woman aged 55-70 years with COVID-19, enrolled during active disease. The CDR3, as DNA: TGTGCCAGCAGCGCTTCCTGGACTAGCGGGGGCACAGATACGCAGTATTTT. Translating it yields CASSASWTSGGTDTQYF.